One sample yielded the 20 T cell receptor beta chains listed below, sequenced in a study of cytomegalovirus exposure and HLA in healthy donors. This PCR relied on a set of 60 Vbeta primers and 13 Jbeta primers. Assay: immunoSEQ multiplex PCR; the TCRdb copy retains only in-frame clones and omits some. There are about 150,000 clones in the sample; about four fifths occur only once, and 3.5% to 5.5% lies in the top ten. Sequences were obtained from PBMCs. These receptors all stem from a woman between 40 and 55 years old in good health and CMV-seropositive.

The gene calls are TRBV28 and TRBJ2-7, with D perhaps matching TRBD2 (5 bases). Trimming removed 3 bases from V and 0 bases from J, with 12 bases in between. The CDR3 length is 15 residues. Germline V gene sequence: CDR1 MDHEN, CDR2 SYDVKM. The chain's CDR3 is CASSLTPGVSYEQYF. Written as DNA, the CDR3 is TGTGCCAGCAGTTTGACCCCCGGGGTCTCCTACGAGCAGTACTTC.

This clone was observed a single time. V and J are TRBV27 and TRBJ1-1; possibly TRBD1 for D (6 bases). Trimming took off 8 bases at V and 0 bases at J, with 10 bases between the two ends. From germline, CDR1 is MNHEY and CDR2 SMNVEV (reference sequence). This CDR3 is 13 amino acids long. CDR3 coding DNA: TGTGCCAGCTCTGACAGGATGAACACTGAAGCTTTCTTT. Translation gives CASSDRMNTEAFF.

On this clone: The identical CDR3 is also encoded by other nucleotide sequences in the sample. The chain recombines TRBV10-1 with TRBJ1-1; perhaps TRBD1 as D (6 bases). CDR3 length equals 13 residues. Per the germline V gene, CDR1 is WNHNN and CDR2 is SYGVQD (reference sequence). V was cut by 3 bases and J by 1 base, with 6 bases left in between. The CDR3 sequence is CASSEQGNTEAFF. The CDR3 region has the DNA TGCGCCAGCAGTGAACAGGGGAACACTGAAGCTTTCTTT.

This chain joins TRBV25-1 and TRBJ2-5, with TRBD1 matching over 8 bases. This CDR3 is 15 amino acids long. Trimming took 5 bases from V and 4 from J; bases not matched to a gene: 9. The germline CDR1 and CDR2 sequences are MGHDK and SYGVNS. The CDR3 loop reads CASSRTRTGLETQYF. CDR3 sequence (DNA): TGTGCCAGCAGTCGAACCCGGACAGGGTTAGAGACCCAGTACTTC.

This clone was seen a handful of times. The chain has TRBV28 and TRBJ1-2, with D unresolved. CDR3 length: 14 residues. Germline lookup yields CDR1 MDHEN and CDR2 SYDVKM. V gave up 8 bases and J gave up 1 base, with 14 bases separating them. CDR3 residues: CASEGGALNYGYTF. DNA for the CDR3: TGTGCCAGCGAGGGAGGCGCCCTTAACTATGGCTACACCTTC.

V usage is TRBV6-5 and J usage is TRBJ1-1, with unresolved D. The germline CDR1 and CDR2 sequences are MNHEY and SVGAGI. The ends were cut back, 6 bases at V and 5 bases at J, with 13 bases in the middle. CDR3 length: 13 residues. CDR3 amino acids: CASRPNSGTEAFF. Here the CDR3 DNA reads TGTGCCAGCAGGCCGAACTCGGGAACTGAAGCTTTCTTT.

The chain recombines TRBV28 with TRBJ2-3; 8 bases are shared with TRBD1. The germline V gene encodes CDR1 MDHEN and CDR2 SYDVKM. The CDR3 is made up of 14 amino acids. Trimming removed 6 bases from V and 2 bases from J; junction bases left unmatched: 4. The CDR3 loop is CASSSGGPTDTQYF. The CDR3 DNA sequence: TGTGCCAGCAGCTCAGGGGGCCCCACAGATACGCAGTATTTT.

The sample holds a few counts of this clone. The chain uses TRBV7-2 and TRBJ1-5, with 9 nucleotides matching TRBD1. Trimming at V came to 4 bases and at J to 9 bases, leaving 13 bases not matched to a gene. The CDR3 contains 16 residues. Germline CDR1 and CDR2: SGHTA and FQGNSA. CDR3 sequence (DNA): TGTGCCAGCAGCTCGAATCCGGGACAGGGAATTGGGCCCCAGCATTTT. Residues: CASSSNPGQGIGPQHF.

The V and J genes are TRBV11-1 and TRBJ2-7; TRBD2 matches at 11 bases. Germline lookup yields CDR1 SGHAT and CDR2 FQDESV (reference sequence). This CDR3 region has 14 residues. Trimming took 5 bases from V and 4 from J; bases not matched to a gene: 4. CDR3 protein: CASSPTSGVYEQYF. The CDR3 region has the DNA TGTGCCAGCAGCCCGACTAGCGGGGTGTACGAGCAGTACTTC.

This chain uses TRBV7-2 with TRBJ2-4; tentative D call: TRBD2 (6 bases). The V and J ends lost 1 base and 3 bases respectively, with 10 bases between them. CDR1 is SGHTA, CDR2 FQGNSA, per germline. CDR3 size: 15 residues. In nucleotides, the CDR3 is TGTGCCAGCAGCTTAGTTGGGCGGGACAAAAACATTCAGTACTTC. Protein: CASSLVGRDKNIQYF.

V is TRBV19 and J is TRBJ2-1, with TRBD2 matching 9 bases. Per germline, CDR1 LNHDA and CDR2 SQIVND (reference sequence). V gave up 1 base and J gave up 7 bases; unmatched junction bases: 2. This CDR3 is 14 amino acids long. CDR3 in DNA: TGTGCCAGTAGTATAGGACTAGCGGAAAATGAGCAGTTCTTC. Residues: CASSIGLAENEQFF.

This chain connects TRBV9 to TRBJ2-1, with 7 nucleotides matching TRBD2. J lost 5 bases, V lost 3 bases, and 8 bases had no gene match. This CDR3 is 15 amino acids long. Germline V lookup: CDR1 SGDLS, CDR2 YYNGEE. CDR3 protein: CASSGGERDHNEQFF. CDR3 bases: TGTGCCAGCAGCGGGGGCGAGCGGGACCACAATGAGCAGTTCTTC.

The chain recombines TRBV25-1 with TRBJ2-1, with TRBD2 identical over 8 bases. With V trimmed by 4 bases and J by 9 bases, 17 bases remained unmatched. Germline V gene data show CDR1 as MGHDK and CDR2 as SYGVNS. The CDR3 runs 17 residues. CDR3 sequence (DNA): TGTGCCAGCAGTGGGGGGATCAAGACTAGCGCAACGACTGAGCAGTTCTTC. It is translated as CASSGGIKTSATTEQFF.

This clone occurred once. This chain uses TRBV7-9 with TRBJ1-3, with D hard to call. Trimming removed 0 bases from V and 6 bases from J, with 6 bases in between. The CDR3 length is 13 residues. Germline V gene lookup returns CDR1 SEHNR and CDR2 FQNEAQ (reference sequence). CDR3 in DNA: TGTGCCAGCAGCTTAGCTCAGGAAAACACCATATATTTT. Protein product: CASSLAQENTIYF.

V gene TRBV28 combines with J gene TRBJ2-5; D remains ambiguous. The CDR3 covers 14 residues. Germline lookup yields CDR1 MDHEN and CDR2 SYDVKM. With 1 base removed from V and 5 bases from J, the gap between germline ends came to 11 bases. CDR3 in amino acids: CASSLSNSRETQYF. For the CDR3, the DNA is TGTGCCAGCAGTTTATCGAACAGTAGGGAGACCCAGTACTTC.

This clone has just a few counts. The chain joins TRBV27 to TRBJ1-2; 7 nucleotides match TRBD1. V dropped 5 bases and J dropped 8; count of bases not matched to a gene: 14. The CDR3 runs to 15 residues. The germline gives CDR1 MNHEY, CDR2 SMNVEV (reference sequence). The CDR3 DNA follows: TGTGCCAGCAGTCCGGGACAGATGGTCTCAGAGGGCTACACCTTC. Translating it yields CASSPGQMVSEGYTF.

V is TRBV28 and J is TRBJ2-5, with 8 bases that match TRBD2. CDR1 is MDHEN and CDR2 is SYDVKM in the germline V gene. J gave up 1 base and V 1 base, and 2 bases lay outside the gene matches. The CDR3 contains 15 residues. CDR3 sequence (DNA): TGTGCCAGCAGTTTATTTACTAGCGGCCAAGAGACCCAGTACTTC. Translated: CASSLFTSGQETQYF.

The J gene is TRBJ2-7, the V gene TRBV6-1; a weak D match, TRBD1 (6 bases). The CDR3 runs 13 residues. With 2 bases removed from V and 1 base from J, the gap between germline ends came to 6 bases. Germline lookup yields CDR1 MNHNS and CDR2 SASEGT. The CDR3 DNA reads TGTGCCAGCAGTGAAACAGGGTCCTACGAGCAGTACTTC. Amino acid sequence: CASSETGSYEQYF.

CDR3 DNA sequence: TGTGCCAGCTCATCGGGACAGGGGAACACTGAAGCTTTCTTT. As protein: CASSSGQGNTEAFF. The genes are TRBV18 and TRBJ1-1; TRBD1 aligns across 9 bases. Germline CDR1 reads KGHSH; CDR2 reads LQKENI. Unmatched junction bases numbered 2, after V lost 5 bases and J lost 1 base. The CDR3 loop spans 14 amino acids.

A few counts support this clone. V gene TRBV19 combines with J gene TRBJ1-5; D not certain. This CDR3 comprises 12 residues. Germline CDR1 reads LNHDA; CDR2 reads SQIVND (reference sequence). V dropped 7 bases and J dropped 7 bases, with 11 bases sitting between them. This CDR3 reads CASTTSWQPQHF. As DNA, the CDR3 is TGTGCCAGTACTACCTCTTGGCAGCCCCAGCATTTT. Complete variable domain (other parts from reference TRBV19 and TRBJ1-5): DGGITQSPKYLFRKEGQNVTLSCEQNLNHDAMYWYRQDPGQGLRLIYYSQIVNDFQKGDIAEGYSVSREKKESFPLTVTSAQKNPTAFYLCASTTSWQPQHFGDGTRLSIL.